This T cell receptor (beta chain) was identified during a study of CD8+ T cells in alopecia areata. The overall study: After 6 to 18 months of tofacitinib, follow-up continued 6 months off drug. Overall study findings and caveats: Lesional scalp, especially alopecia totalis/universalis, showed higher clonality than normal scalp.

RNA, once extracted, was reverse transcribed into cDNA for use as the sequencing template. Only in-frame clones appear in the TCRdb table, and some are missing; sequencing was by immunoSEQ multiplex PCR. The table shows about 97,000 clones, with 41% occurring only once. A note on this clone: Its target is not known.

Sampling of alopecia areata patients yielded lesional scalp punch biopsies as well as peripheral blood. Looked up from germline, CDR1 is SGHDT and CDR2 is YYEEEE. The CDR3 is 15 residues long. V lost 3 bases, J lost 3 bases, and 15 bases lay in between. V is TRBV5-6 and J is TRBJ2-5; TRBD2 might be the D (6 bases). Sequences were obtained from CD4+ T cells sorted from blood. The receptor comes from a human donor with alopecia areata. For the CDR3, the DNA is TGTGCCAGCAGCTGGGCGGGACGCAGCAAAGAGACCCAGTACTTC. It specifies CASSWAGRSKETQYF. The full variable domain, with the rest looked up from reference TRBV5-6 and TRBJ2-5, is DAGVTQSPTHLIKTRGQQVTLRCSPKSGHDTVSWYQQALGQGPQFIFQYYEEEERQRGNFPDRFSGHQFPNYSSELNVNALLLGDSALYLCASSWAGRSKETQYFGPGTRLLVL.